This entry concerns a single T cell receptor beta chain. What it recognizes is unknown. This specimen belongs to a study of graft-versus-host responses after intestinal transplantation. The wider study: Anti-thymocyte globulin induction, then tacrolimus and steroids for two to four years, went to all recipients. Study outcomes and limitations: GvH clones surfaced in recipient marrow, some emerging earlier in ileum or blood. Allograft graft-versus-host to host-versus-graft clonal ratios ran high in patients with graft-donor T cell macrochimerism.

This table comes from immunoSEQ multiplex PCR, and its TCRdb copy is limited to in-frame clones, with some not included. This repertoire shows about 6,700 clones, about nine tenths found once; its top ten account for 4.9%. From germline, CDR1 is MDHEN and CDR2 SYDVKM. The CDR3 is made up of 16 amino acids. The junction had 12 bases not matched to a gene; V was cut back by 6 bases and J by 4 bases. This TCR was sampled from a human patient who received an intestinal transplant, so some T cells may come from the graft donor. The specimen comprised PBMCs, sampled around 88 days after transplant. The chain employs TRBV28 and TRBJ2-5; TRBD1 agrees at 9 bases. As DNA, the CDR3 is TGTGCCAGCAGAAAAGCCGGGACAGGGACAGCAGAGACCCAGTACTTC. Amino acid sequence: CASRKAGTGTAETQYF.